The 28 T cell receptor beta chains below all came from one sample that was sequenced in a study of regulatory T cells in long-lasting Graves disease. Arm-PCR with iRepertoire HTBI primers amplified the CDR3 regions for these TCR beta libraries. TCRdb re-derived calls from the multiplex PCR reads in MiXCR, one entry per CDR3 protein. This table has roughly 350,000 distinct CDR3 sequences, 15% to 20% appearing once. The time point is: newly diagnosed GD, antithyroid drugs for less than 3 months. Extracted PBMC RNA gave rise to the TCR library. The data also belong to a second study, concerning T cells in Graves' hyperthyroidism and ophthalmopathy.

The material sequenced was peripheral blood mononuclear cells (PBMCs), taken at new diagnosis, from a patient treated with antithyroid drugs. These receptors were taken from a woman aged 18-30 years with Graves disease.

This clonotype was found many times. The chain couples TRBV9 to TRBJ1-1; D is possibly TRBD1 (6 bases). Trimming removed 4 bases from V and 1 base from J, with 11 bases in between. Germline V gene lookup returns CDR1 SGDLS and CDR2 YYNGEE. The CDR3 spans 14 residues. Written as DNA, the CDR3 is TGTGCCAGCAGCTTTTCGGACAGGAACACTGAAGCTTTCTTT. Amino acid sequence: CASSFSDRNTEAFF.

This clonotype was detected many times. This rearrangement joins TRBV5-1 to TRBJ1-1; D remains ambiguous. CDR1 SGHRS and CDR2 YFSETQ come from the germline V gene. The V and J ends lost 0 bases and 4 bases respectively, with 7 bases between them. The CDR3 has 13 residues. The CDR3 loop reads CASSLEPTTEAFF. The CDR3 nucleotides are TGCGCCAGCAGCTTGGAGCCGACCACTGAAGCTTTCTTT.

DNA for the CDR3: TGTGCCAGCAGCTTACAGCGGGACTACGAGCAGTACTTC. Protein product: CASSLQRDYEQYF. J is TRBJ2-7 and V is TRBV7-3; 7 bases are shared with TRBD2. The germline V gene encodes CDR1 SGHTA and CDR2 FQGTGA. The CDR3 runs 13 residues. The ends lost 2 bases at V and 3 bases at J; junction bases unmatched: 1.

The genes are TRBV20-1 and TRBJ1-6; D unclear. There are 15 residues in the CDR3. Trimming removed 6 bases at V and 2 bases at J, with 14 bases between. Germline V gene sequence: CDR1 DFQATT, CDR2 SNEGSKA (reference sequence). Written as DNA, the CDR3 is TGCAGTGCCCCGCAAATTGAGGCCTATAATTCACCCCTCCACTTT. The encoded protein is CSAPQIEAYNSPLHF.

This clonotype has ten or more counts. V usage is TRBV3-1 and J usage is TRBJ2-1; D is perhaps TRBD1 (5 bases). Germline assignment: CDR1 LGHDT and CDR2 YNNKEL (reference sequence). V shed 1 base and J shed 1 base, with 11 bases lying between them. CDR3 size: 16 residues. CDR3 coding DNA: TGTGCCAGCAGCCAAGGGGTCGCAGGGTCCTACAATGAGCAGTTCTTC. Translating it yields CASSQGVAGSYNEQFF.

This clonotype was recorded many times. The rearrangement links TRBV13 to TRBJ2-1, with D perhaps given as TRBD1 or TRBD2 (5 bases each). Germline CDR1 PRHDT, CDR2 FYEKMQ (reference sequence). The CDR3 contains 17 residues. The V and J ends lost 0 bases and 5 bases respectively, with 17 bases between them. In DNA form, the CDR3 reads TGTGCCAGCAGCTTAGGTAGATTGGGACCGAGGGACAATGAGCAGTTCTTC. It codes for CASSLGRLGPRDNEQFF.

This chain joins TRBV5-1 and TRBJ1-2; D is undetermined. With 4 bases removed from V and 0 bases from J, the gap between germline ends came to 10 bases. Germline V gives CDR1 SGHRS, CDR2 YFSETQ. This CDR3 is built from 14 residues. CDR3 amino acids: CASSPIRANYGYTF. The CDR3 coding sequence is TGCGCCAGCAGCCCGATAAGAGCTAACTATGGCTACACCTTC. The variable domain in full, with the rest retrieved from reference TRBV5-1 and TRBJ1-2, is KAGVTQTPRYLIKTRGQQVTLSCSPISGHRSVSWYQQTPGQGLQFLFEYFSETQRNKGNFPGRFSGRQFSNSRSEMNVSTLELGDSALYLCASSPIRANYGYTFGSGTRLTVV.

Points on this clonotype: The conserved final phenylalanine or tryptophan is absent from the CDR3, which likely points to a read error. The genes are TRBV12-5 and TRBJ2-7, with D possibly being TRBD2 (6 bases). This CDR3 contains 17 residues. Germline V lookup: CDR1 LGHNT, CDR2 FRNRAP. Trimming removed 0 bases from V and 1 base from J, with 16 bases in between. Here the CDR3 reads CASGLVLGEVISYEQYS. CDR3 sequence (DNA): TGTGCTAGTGGTTTGGTACTAGGGGAGGTAATTTCCTACGAGCAGTACTCC.

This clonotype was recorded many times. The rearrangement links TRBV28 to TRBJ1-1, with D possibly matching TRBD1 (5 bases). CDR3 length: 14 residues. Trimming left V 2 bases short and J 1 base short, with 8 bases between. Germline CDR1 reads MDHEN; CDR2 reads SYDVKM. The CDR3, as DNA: TGTGCCAGCAGTTTAACAGGCAAGAACACTGAAGCTTTCTTT. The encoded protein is CASSLTGKNTEAFF.

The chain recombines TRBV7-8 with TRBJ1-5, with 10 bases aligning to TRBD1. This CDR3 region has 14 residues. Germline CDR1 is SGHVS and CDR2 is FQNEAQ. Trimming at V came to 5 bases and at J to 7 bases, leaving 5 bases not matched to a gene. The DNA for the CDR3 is TGTGCCAGCAGCCTAAGGACAGGGGGGCAGCCCCAGCATTTT. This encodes CASSLRTGGQPQHF. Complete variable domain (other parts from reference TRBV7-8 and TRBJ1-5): GAGVSQSPRYKVAKRGQDVALRCDPISGHVSLFWYQQALGQGPEFLTYFQNEAQLDKSGLPSDRFFAERPEGSVSTLKIQRTQQEDSAVYLCASSLRTGGQPQHFGDGTRLSIL.

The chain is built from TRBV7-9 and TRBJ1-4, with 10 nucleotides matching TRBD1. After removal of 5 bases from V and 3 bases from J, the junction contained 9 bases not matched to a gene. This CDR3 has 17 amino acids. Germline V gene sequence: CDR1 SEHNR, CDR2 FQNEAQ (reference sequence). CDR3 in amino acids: CASSRDRGPSPNEKLFF. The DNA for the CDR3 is TGTGCCAGCAGCAGAGACAGGGGGCCTTCCCCTAATGAAAAACTGTTTTTT.

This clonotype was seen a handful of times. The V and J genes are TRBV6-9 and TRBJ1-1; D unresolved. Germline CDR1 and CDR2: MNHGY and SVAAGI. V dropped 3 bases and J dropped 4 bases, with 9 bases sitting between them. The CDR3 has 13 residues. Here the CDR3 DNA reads TGTGCCAGCAGTTACTCAGTGAGCACTGAAGCTTTCTTT. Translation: CASSYSVSTEAFF.

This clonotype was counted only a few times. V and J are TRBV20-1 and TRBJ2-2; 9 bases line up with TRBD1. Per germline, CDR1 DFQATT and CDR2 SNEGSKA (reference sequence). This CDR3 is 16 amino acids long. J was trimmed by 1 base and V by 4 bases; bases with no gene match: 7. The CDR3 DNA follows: TGCAGTGCTAAAGAGGACAGGGGATTGAACACCGGGGAGCTGTTTTTT. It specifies CSAKEDRGLNTGELFF.

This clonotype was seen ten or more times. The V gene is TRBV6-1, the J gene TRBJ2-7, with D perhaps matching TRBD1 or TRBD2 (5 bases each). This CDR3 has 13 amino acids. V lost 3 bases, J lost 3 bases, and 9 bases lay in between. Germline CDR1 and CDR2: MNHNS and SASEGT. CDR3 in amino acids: CASSDGGGYEQYF. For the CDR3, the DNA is TGTGCCAGCAGTGATGGGGGTGGCTACGAGCAGTACTTC.

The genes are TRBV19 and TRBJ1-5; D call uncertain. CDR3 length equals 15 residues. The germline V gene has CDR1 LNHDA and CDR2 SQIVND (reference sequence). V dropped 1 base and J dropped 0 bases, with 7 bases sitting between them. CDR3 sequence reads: CASSIAKNSNQPQHF. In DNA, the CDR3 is TGTGCCAGTAGTATAGCCAAGAATAGCAATCAGCCCCAGCATTTT.

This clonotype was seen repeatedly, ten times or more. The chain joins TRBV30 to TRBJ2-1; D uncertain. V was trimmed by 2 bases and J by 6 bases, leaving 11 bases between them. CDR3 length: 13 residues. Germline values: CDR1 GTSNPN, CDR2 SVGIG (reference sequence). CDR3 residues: CAWSSGSGNEQFF. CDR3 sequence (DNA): TGTGCCTGGAGTTCGGGTTCGGGCAATGAGCAGTTCTTC.

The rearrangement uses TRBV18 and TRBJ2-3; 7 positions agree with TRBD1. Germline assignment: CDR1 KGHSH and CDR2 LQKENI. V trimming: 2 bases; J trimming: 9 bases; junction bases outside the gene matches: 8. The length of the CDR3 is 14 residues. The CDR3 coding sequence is TGTGCCAGCTCACCAATACAGGGGCCGGGGACGCAGTATTTT. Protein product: CASSPIQGPGTQYF. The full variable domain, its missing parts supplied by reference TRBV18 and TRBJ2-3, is NAGVMQNPRHLVRRRGQEARLRCSPMKGHSHVYWYRQLPEEGLKFMVYLQKENIIDESGMPKERFSAEFPKEGPSILRIQQVVRGDSAAYFCASSPIQGPGTQYFGPGTRLTVL.

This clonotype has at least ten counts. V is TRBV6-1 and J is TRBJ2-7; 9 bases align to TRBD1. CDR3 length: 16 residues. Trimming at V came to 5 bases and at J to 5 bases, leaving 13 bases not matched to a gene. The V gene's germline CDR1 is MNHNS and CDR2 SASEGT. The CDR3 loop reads CASSRRPGTGMDEQYF. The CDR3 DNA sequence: TGTGCCAGCAGTCGACGCCCCGGGACAGGGATGGACGAGCAGTACTTC.

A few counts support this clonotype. The CDR3 loop reads CASSLVLEGTDTQYF. The CDR3 coding sequence is TGTGCCAGCAGCTTAGTACTGGAGGGCACAGATACGCAGTATTTT. The chain employs TRBV7-9 and TRBJ2-3; TRBD2 is a possible D gene (5 bases). Germline assignment: CDR1 SEHNR and CDR2 FQNEAQ (reference sequence). Trimming took 1 base from V and 1 from J, leaving 9 bases between them. This CDR3 is built from 15 residues.

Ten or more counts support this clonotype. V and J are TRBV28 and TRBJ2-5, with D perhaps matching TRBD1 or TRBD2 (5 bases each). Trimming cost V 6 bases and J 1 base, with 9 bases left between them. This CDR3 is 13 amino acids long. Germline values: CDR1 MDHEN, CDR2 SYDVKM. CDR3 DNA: TGTGCCAGCAGGACTACAGGCCAAGAGACCCAGTACTTC. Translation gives CASRTTGQETQYF.

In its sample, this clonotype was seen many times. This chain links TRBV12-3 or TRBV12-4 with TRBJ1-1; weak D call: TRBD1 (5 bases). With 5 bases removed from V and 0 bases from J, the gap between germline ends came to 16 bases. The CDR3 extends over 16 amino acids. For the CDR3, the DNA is TGTGCCAGCAGTGGGGGGGGGAGAGGGATGAACACTGAAGCTTTCTTT. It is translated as CASSGGGRGMNTEAFF.

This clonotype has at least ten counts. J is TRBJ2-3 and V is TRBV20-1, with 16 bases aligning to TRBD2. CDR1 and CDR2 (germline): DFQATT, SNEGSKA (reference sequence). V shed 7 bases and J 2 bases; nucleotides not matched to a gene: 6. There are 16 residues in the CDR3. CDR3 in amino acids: CSGSGLAGGPTDTQYF. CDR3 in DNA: TGCAGTGGCTCGGGACTAGCGGGGGGGCCCACAGATACGCAGTATTTT.

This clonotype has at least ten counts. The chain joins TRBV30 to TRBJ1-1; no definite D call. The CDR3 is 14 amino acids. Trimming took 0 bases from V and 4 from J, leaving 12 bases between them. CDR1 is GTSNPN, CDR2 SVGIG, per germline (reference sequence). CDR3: CAWSVRREGTEAFF. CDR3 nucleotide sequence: TGTGCCTGGAGTGTACGTAGGGAGGGCACTGAAGCTTTCTTT.

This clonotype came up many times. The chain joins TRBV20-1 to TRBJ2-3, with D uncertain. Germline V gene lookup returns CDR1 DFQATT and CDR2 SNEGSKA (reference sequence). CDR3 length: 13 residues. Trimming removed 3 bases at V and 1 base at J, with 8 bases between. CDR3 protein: CSASGVGTDTQYF. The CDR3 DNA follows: TGCAGTGCTAGCGGCGTAGGCACAGATACGCAGTATTTT.

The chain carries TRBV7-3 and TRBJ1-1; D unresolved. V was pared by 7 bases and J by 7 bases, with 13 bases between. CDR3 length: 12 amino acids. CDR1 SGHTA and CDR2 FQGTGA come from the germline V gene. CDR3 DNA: TGTGCCAGCATGACCGCCAGAGGTGAAGCTTTCTTT. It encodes CASMTARGEAFF. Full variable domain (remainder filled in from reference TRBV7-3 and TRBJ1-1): GAGVSQTPSNKVTEKGKYVELRCDPISGHTALYWYRQSLGQGPEFLIYFQGTGAADDSGLPNDRFFAVRPEGSVSTLKIQRTERGDSAVYLCASMTARGEAFFGQGTRLTVV.

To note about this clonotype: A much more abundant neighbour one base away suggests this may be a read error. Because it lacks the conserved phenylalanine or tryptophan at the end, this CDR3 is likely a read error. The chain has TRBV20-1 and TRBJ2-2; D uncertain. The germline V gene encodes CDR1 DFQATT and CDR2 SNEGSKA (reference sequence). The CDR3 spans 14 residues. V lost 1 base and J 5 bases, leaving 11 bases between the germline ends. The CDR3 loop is CSARVTEGTGELFC. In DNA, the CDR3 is TGCAGTGCTAGAGTCACGGAAGGGACCGGGGAGCTGTTTTGT.

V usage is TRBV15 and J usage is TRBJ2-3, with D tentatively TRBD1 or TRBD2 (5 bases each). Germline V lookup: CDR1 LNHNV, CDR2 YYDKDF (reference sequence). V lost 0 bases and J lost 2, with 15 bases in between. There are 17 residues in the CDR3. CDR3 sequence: CATSREGTGIPTDTQYF. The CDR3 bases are TGTGCCACCAGCAGAGAAGGGACGGGGATCCCCACAGATACGCAGTATTTT.

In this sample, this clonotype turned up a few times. The CDR3 DNA reads as TGTGCCAGCAGCTTGACAGGGGCGAATCAGCCCCAGCATTTT. This sequence encodes CASSLTGANQPQHF. J is TRBJ1-5 and V is TRBV28; 8 positions agree with TRBD1. J gave up 4 bases and V 6 bases, and 5 bases lay outside the gene matches. Germline CDR1 and CDR2: MDHEN and SYDVKM. The CDR3 consists of 14 residues.